The clone carrying this T cell receptor (beta chain) was seen just once. This record belongs to a study of CD8+ T cells in alopecia areata. Investigators isolated RNA and reverse transcribed it into cDNA to act as the sequencing template. Using immunoSEQ multiplex PCR, the repertoire was profiled, and TCRdb retains in-frame clones only, with some absent. The sample shows under 350,000 clones, nearly 60% of them seen only once. Stated treatment: oral pan-JAK inhibitor, 5-10 mg twice daily. The CDR3 has 15 residues. Germline CDR1 is SEHNR and CDR2 is FQNEAQ (reference sequence). J gave up 5 bases and V 6 bases, and 7 bases lay outside the gene matches.

This rearrangement joins TRBV7-9 to TRBJ1-6; 7 bases are shared with TRBD1. The sequencing here drew on CD4+ T cells sorted from blood, taken at week 24, from a patient treated with tofacitinib. This TCR came from a human donor with alopecia areata. CDR3 protein: CASRENRGHNSPLHF. The CDR3 DNA is TGTGCCAGCAGGGAAAACAGGGGTCATAATTCACCCCTCCACTTT.